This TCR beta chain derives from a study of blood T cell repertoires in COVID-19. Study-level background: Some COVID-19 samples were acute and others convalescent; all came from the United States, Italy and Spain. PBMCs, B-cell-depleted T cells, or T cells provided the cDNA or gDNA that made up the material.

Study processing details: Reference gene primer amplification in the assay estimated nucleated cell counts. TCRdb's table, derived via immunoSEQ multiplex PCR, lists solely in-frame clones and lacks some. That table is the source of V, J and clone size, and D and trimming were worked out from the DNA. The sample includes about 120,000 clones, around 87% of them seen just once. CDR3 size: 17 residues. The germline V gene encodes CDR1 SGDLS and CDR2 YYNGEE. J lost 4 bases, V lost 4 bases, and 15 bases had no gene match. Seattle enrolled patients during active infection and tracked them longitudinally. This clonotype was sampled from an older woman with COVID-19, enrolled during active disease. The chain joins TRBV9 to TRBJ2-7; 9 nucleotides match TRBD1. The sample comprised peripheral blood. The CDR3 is CASSPKLAGDRAYEQYF. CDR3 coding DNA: TGTGCCAGCAGCCCGAAACTCGCCGGGGACAGGGCTTACGAGCAGTACTTC.